The T cell receptor (beta chain) described here comes from a study of post-analysis software for immune sequencing data. Each TCR beta cDNA library carried unique molecular identifiers. TCRdb fed the PCR reads into MiXCR, producing one record per CDR3 protein. The sample records fewer than 850,000 distinct CDR3 sequences, 25% to 30% being singletons. Study-wide points: Controls significantly exceeded multiple sclerosis patients in normalized Chao1 diversity.

This clonotype was observed once. The antigen is unknown. This receptor was obtained from a girl aged 10 to 17 with multiple sclerosis. The sample comprised blood.

CDR3 in DNA: TGCGCCAGCACCCCAGGGGAACTTGAAGCTTTCTTT. Protein: CASTPGELEAFF. The chain couples TRBV5-1 to TRBJ1-1; D may be TRBD1 (6 bases). CDR1 and CDR2 from the germline V gene are SGHRS and YFSETQ. V dropped 6 bases and J dropped 7 bases, with 13 bases sitting between them. This CDR3 has 12 residues.